Included here is one TCR beta chain sequence, with context. This sequence may be a read error, since a much larger clone differs from it by one base. This specimen belongs to a study of kidney transplant recipient with SARS-CoV-2 infection. TCRdb re-derived calls from the reads in MiXCR, one entry per CDR3 protein. The sample holds about 240,000 distinct CDR3 sequences, about 28% seen once. V lost 1 base and J lost 0, with 10 bases in between. Germline V CDR1 and CDR2: GTSNPN, SVGIG (reference sequence). The CDR3 contains 15 residues. The source material was a blood sample, sampled at baseline and on approximately day 120 from a kidney transplant recipient. The chain couples TRBV30 to TRBJ1-3; D possibly corresponds to TRBD1 (5 bases). The sequence came from a male patient in his thirties who had COVID-19 and was a kidney transplant recipient. Some of these T cells may belong to the graft donor. CDR3 in DNA: TGTGCCTGGAGTGCGAACAGGTCCTCTGGAAACACCATATATTTT. Translating gives CAWSANRSSGNTIYF.